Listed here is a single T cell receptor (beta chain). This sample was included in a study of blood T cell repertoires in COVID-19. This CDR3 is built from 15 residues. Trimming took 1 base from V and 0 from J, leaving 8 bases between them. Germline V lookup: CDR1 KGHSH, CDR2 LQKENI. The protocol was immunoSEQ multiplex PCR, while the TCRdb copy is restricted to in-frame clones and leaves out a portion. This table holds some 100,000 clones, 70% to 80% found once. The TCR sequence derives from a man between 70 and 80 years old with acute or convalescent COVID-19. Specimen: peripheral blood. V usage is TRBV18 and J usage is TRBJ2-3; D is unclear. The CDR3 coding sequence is TGTGCCAGCTCACCACAATCCTCTAGCACAGATACGCAGTATTTT. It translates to CASSPQSSSTDTQYF. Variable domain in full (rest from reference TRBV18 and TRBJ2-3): NAGVMQNPRHLVRRRGQEARLRCSPMKGHSHVYWYRQLPEEGLKFMVYLQKENIIDESGMPKERFSAEFPKEGPSILRIQQVVRGDSAAYFCASSPQSSSTDTQYFGPGTRLTVL.